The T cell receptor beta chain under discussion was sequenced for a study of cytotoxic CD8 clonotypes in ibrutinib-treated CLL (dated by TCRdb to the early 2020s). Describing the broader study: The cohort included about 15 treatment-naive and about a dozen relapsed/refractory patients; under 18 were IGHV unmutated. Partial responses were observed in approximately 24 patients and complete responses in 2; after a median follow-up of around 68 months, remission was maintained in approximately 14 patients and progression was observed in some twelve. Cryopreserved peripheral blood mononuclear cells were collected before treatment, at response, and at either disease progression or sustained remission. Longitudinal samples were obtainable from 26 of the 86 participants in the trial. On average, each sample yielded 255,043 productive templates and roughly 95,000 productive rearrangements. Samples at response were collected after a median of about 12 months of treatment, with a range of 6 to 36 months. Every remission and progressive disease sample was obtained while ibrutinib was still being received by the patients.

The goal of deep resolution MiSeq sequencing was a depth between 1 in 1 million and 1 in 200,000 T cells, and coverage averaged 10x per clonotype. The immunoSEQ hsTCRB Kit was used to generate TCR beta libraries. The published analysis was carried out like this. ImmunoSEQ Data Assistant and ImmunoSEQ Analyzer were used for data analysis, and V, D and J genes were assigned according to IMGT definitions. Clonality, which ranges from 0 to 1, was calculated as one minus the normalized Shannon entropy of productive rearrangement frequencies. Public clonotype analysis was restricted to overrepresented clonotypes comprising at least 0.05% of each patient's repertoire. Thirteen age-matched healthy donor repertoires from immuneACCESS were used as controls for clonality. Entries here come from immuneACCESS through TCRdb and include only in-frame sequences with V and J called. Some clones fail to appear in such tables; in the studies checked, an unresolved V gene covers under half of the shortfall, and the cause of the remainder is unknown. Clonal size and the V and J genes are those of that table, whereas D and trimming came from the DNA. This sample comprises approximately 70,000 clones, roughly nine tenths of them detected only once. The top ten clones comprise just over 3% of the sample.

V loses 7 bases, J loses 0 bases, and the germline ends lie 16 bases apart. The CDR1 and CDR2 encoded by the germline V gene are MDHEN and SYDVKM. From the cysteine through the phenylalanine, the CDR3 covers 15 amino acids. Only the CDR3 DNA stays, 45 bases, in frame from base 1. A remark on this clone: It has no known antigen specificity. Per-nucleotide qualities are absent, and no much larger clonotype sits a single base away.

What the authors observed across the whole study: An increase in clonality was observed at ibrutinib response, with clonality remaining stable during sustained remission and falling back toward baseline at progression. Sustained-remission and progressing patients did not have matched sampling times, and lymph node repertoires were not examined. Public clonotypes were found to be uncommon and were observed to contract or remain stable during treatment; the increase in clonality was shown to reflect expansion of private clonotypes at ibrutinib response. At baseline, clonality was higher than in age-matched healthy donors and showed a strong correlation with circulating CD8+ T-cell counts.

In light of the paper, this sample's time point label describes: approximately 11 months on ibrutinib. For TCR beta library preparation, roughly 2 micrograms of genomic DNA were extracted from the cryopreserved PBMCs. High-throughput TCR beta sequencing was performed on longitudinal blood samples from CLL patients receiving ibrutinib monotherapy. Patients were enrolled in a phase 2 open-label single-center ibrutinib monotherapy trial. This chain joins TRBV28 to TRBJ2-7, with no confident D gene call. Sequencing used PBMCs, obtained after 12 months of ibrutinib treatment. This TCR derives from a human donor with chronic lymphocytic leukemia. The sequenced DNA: TGTGCCAGCACCTTCCAAGGCGGCAGCTCCTACGAGCAGTACTTC. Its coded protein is CASTFQGGSSYEQYF.